This T cell receptor beta chain was recovered during a study of cytomegalovirus exposure and HLA in healthy donors. Study-level background: Clustering assigned 70% to 90% of the roughly 430 genotyped donors to the Caucasian-associated ancestry cluster.

Comment on this clone: What it binds is unknown.

General study findings and limits: Within a later analysis, the majority of CMV-associated TCR beta chains appeared HLA-restricted. Despite most TCR sequences being rare, some public TCRs occurred in many donors.

The PCR was carried out with 60 Vbeta primers and 13 Jbeta primers. The data were produced by immunoSEQ multiplex PCR, yet TCRdb's version contains in-frame clones alone and is incomplete. This table lists fewer than 60,000 clones. V was cut by 6 bases and J by 0 bases, with 9 bases left in between. The CDR3 extends over 13 amino acids. CDR1 is SQVTM and CDR2 is ANQGSEA in the germline V gene. Source material: PBMCs. The chain is built from TRBV29-1 and TRBJ1-3; weak D call: TRBD1 (5 bases). This clonotype originated in a woman in her 40s in good health and CMV-seronegative. The DNA for the CDR3 is TGCAGCGTCCAGGGCCCCTCTGGAAACACCATATATTTT. This sequence encodes CSVQGPSGNTIYF.